This T cell receptor (beta chain) was recorded in a study of T-cell reconstitution after alpha-beta-depleted transplantation in children. TCRbeta library construction was performed incorporating unique molecular identifiers. Using its own MiXCR run on the PCR reads, TCRdb lists one record per CDR3 protein. The top ten clones hold roughly a quarter of a sample with roughly 280,000 distinct CDR3 sequences, roughly 11% of them seen once. The ends lost 5 bases at V and 0 bases at J; junction bases unmatched: 12. Looked up from germline, CDR1 is LGHNA and CDR2 is YSLEER. This CDR3 region has 19 residues. This clonotype has at least ten counts.

The clonotype was recovered from a male patient between 2 and 15 years old who had a stem cell transplant for chronic granulomatous disease, so the T cells may come from the graft donor. The sequencing used peripheral blood, collected 180 days after TCRalphabeta/CD19-depleted stem cell transplant. V usage is TRBV4-3 and J usage is TRBJ2-6; TRBD2 agrees at 8 bases. CDR3 amino acids: CASSAQEETSASGANVLTF. CDR3 coding DNA: TGCGCCAGCAGCGCTCAGGAGGAGACTAGCGCCTCTGGGGCCAACGTCCTGACTTTC.